These 21 T cell receptor beta chains share one sample of origin, sequenced in a study of blood T cell repertoires in COVID-19. Produced via immunoSEQ multiplex PCR; TCRdb's table is partial and in-frame only. The sample shows roughly 180,000 clones, 88% of them seen only once. The sequenced sample consisted of peripheral blood. The receptors here all came from a woman in her twenties or thirties with acute or convalescent COVID-19.

V is TRBV27 and J is TRBJ1-6; D remains ambiguous. The CDR3 contains 12 residues. The germline V and J ends were trimmed by 5 bases and 7 bases, with 6 bases remaining between them. The V gene's germline CDR1 is MNHEY and CDR2 SMNVEV (reference sequence). The CDR3 DNA reads as TGTGCCAGCAGTCTGCAGAATTCACCCCTCCACTTT. Residues: CASSLQNSPLHF.

The chain joins TRBV28 to TRBJ1-1; D may be TRBD1 (5 bases). With 4 bases removed from V and 8 bases from J, the gap between germline ends came to 14 bases. Germline CDR1 reads MDHEN; CDR2 reads SYDVKM. The CDR3 extends over 13 amino acids. In DNA form, the CDR3 reads TGTGCCAGCAGTTCTCTCGGGGGTATGGAAGCTTTCTTT. Amino acid sequence: CASSSLGGMEAFF. The entire variable domain, with the rest obtained from reference TRBV28 and TRBJ1-1, is as follows: DVKVTQSSRYLVKRTGEKVFLECVQDMDHENMFWYRQDPGLGLRLIYFSYDVKMKEKGDIPEGYSVSREKKERFSLILESASTNQTSMYLCASSSLGGMEAFFGQGTRLTVV.

V and J are TRBV5-1 and TRBJ2-5, with 11 bases identical to TRBD2. CDR3 length: 17 amino acids. V trimming: 4 bases; J trimming: 4 bases; junction bases outside the gene matches: 12. CDR1 and CDR2 from the germline V gene are SGHRS and YFSETQ. CDR3 DNA sequence: TGCGCCAGCAGCCTCCCCCGTAGCGGGAGGGGGTCAGAGACCCAGTACTTC. Translated, it gives CASSLPRSGRGSETQYF.

The V gene is TRBV2, the J gene TRBJ2-5; 10 bases are a match to TRBD1. The V gene end was trimmed by 1 base and the J gene end by 5 bases; junction bases not matched to a gene: 4. In germline, CDR1 is SNHLY, CDR2 FYNNEI. CDR3 length: 15 residues. The CDR3 protein is CASSEVGQGGETQYF. The DNA of the CDR3 is TGTGCCAGCAGTGAAGTAGGACAGGGGGGCGAGACCCAGTACTTC.

This chain connects TRBV7-2 to TRBJ2-5; TRBD2 matches at 13 bases. The CDR3 spans 19 residues. The junction had 14 bases not matched to a gene; V was cut back by 2 bases and J by 5 bases. Germline lookup yields CDR1 SGHTA and CDR2 FQGNSA. The CDR3 bases are TGTGCCAGCAGCTTAAATCCCCAACTAGCGGGAGGGCGGGGGGAGACCCAGTACTTC. Translating gives CASSLNPQLAGGRGETQYF.

A single count supports this clone. This chain links TRBV4-2 with TRBJ2-2; 8 bases are shared with TRBD1. The CDR3 has 16 residues. The V and J ends lost 4 bases and 4 bases, in that order; junction bases with no gene match: 8. Germline CDR1 and CDR2: LGHNA and YNFKEQ. The CDR3 coding sequence is TGTGCCAGCAGCCCAGCATCGGACAGGGCCACCGGGGAGCTGTTTTTT. Its protein is CASSPASDRATGELFF.

This chain joins TRBV9 and TRBJ2-3; tentative D call: TRBD1 (5 bases). CDR1 is SGDLS and CDR2 is YYNGEE in the germline V gene. The CDR3 contains 15 residues. Trimming took off 5 bases at V and 7 bases at J, with 20 bases between the two ends. This chain's CDR3 is CASSGQGTPWNTQYF. The DNA for the CDR3 is TGTGCCAGCAGTGGGCAGGGAACCCCGTGGAATACGCAGTATTTT.

The chain joins TRBV28 to TRBJ2-7, with a possible D match to TRBD2 (5 bases). V shed 3 bases and J shed 4 bases, with 10 bases lying between them. Germline CDR1 and CDR2: MDHEN and SYDVKM. The CDR3 spans 13 residues. The CDR3 reads CASSLGDLYEQYF. CDR3 sequence (DNA): TGTGCCAGCAGTTTGGGAGATTTATACGAGCAGTACTTC.

This clone has only a few counts. The chain combines TRBV27 with TRBJ1-2; D unclear. Trimming removed 3 bases from V and 3 bases from J, with 8 bases in between. CDR1 MNHEY and CDR2 SMNVEV come from the germline V gene (reference sequence). The CDR3 is made up of 13 amino acids. CDR3 nucleotide sequence: TGTGCCAGCAGTTTGAGAGGCGACTATGGCTACACCTTC. It is translated as CASSLRGDYGYTF.

The chain uses TRBV29-1 and TRBJ1-1, with 8 bases that match TRBD1. Germline CDR1 SQVTM, CDR2 ANQGSEA. The CDR3 length is 13 residues. After removal of 5 bases from V and 4 bases from J, the junction contained 6 bases not matched to a gene. DNA of the CDR3: TGCAGCGTTAGGGGAGGACAGGGCACTGAAGCTTTCTTT. This encodes CSVRGGQGTEAFF.

This chain uses TRBV1 with TRBJ1-5. TRBV1 is a listed pseudogene. The CDR3 runs 13 residues. CDR3 sequence reads: CTSSQYSHQPQHF. CDR3 DNA sequence: TGCACCAGCAGCCAATATTCTCATCAGCCCCAGCATTTT.

Details on this clone: Other DNA sequences from this sample encode an identical CDR3 as well. The chain links TRBV11-2 to TRBJ1-2; D may be TRBD1 (6 bases). The V gene lost 5 bases and the J gene lost 1 base, with 11 bases spanning the gap. The CDR3 contains 14 residues. CDR1 and CDR2 from the germline V gene are SGHAT and FQNNGV. CDR3 nucleotide sequence: TGTGCCAGCAGCCCGACAGGCGATAACTATGGCTACACCTTC. It encodes CASSPTGDNYGYTF.

The chain carries TRBV4-1 and TRBJ1-4; TRBD1 matches 8 bases. Germline values: CDR1 MGHRA, CDR2 YSYEKL. V was clipped by 1 base and J by 5 bases; unmatched bases: 6. The CDR3 is 16 amino acids. The CDR3 sequence is CASSQGGQARNEKLFF. Written as DNA, the CDR3 is TGCGCCAGCAGCCAAGGGGGACAGGCCCGAAATGAAAAACTGTTTTTT.

The chain carries TRBV3-1 (or the pseudogene TRBV3-2) and TRBJ2-7; TRBD2 agrees at 13 bases. Unmatched junction bases numbered 16, after V lost 4 bases and J lost 1 base. The CDR3 has 20 amino acids. The germline V gene has CDR1 LGHDT and CDR2 YNNKEL (reference sequence). This CDR3 reads CASSPKMTSGRIMGSYEQYF. In nucleotides, the CDR3 is TGTGCCAGCAGCCCCAAGATGACTAGCGGGAGGATTATGGGTTCCTACGAGCAGTACTTC.

This rearrangement joins TRBV9 to TRBJ2-3; 10 bases are a match to TRBD2. Germline V lookup: CDR1 SGDLS, CDR2 YYNGEE. The CDR3 is made up of 16 amino acids. J was trimmed by 6 bases and V by 1 base; bases with no gene match: 8. The CDR3 sequence: CASSVTSGMAWDTQYF. The CDR3 DNA is TGTGCCAGCAGCGTAACTAGCGGGATGGCGTGGGATACGCAGTATTTT.

The V and J genes are TRBV6-5 and TRBJ2-7; D may be TRBD2 (5 bases). CDR1 and CDR2 (germline): MNHEY, SVGAGI. The CDR3 has 14 residues. With 0 bases removed from V and 4 bases from J, the gap between germline ends came to 10 bases. The CDR3 loop reads CASSYSGKPYEQYF. The CDR3 DNA reads as TGTGCCAGCAGTTACTCCGGGAAACCGTACGAGCAGTACTTC.

A few counts support this clone. The rearrangement uses TRBV5-4 and TRBJ1-1; 7 nucleotides agree with TRBD1. The ends lost 4 bases at V and 1 base at J; junction bases unmatched: 7. The CDR3 length is 15 residues. CDR1 is SGHNT and CDR2 is YYREEE in the germline V gene (reference sequence). The CDR3 DNA follows: TGTGCCAGCAGCGGTAACAGGGGAGGGAACACTGAAGCTTTCTTT. Its translation: CASSGNRGGNTEAFF.

About this clone itself: Other DNA sequences in the same sample also yield this CDR3. The chain combines TRBV28 with TRBJ2-5; 7 bases are shared with TRBD1. The J segment lost 1 base and the V segment lost 6 bases, leaving 5 bases of the junction unmatched. Looked up from germline, CDR1 is MDHEN and CDR2 is SYDVKM. The CDR3 is made up of 14 amino acids. CDR3 in DNA: TGTGCCAGCAGCTCGGGACAGTCCCAAGAGACCCAGTACTTC. It encodes CASSSGQSQETQYF.

The chain links TRBV15 to TRBJ2-7, with D perhaps matching TRBD2 (5 bases). The V end lost 3 bases, the J end lost 2 bases, and 11 bases lay between the germline ends. Germline CDR1 and CDR2: LNHNV and YYDKDF (reference sequence). The CDR3 is 14 residues long. The DNA for the CDR3 is TGTGCCACCAGCAGCCGGCTAGCAGCCTACGAGCAGTACTTC. This sequence encodes CATSSRLAAYEQYF.

The gene calls are TRBV4-1 and TRBJ2-1; 9 bases fit TRBD1. V shed 4 bases, J shed 7 bases, and the junction held 11 bases outside the gene matches. CDR1 is MGHRA and CDR2 is YSYEKL in the germline V gene. The CDR3 has 16 residues. CDR3 DNA sequence: TGCGCCAGCAGCCGAGGAGCGGGACAGGGAGGAAATGAGCAGTTCTTC. This codes for CASSRGAGQGGNEQFF.

In its sample, this clone was seen once. The CDR3: CASSREISYNEQFF. The CDR3 DNA follows: TGCGCCAGCTCTAGGGAGATCTCCTACAATGAGCAGTTCTTC. This chain uses TRBV5-1 with TRBJ2-1, with D perhaps matching TRBD2 (5 bases). The germline V and J ends were trimmed by 7 bases and 0 bases, with 11 bases remaining between them. The CDR3 runs to 14 residues. Germline V gene sequence: CDR1 SGHRS, CDR2 YFSETQ.